The rows below give T cell receptor beta chains drawn from one sample of a study of T cell repertoires in cytomegalovirus infection. One entry per CDR3 protein, called by TCRdb with MiXCR from the reads. The table has fewer than 200,000 distinct CDR3 sequences, approximately 9.6% seen once. Sequencing used PBMCs. These receptors were collected from a human donor in good health (CMV status not recorded). Some clones in this sample may be carry-over from other donors' samples. The CDR3 runs from the conserved cysteine through the conserved F or W. D genes are given only for firm matches. Only some rows state a clone size, as once, few, many or a class for expanded clones.

d_gene: NA
v_gene: TRBV28
j_gene: TRBJ1-5
abundance: few
CDR3nt: TGTGCCAGCAGTTTAACACCTGAGAACAATCAGCCCCAGCATTTT
CDR3aa: CASSLTPENNQPQHF

d_gene: TRBD2
v_gene: TRBV20-1
j_gene: TRBJ2-1
abundance: NA
CDR3nt: TGCAGTGCTCCGACCGAGCGGGGGAGCCACAATGAGCAGTTCTTC
CDR3aa: CSAPTERGSHNEQFF

d_gene: TRBD1
v_gene: TRBV20-1
j_gene: TRBJ1-1
abundance: few
CDR3nt: TGCAGTGCGCAGGCCCAGGGGCGGACCCAGGGGGCTGAAGCTTTCTTT
CDR3aa: CSAQAQGRTQGAEAFF

d_gene: TRBD1
v_gene: TRBV14
j_gene: TRBJ1-2
abundance: few
CDR3nt: TGTGCCAGCAGCCAAGACGACAGGGCTGGCTACACCTTC
CDR3aa: CASSQDDRAGYTF

d_gene: NA
v_gene: TRBV20-1
j_gene: TRBJ2-4
abundance: few
CDR3nt: TGCAGTGCTAGAGTCGACCTAGGGAGAAACATTCAGTACTTC
CDR3aa: CSARVDLGRNIQYF

d_gene: TRBD1
v_gene: TRBV15
j_gene: TRBJ2-7
abundance: NA
CDR3nt: TGTGCCACCAGCAGGATGGGACAGCTTTACGAGCAGTACTTC
CDR3aa: CATSRMGQLYEQYF

d_gene: NA
v_gene: TRBV7-9
j_gene: TRBJ1-1
abundance: few
CDR3nt: TGTGCCAGTATAAAACAGGGATTGAACACTGAAGCTTTCTTT
CDR3aa: CASIKQGLNTEAFF

d_gene: NA
v_gene: TRBV29-1
j_gene: TRBJ2-3
abundance: few
CDR3nt: TGCAGCGTTGAGGCCAGGAGCACAGATACGCAGTATTTT
CDR3aa: CSVEARSTDTQYF

d_gene: NA
v_gene: TRBV4-3
j_gene: TRBJ2-1
abundance: NA
CDR3nt: TGCGCCAGCAGCCAAGGGGGTGGAGCGCGCGGTGAGCAGTTCTTC
CDR3aa: CASSQGGGARGEQFF

d_gene: TRBD1
v_gene: TRBV11-2
j_gene: TRBJ2-2
abundance: few
CDR3nt: TGTGCCAGCAGCATCGACAGGGAAACCGGGGAGCTGTTTTTT
CDR3aa: CASSIDRETGELFF

d_gene: TRBD2
v_gene: TRBV27
j_gene: TRBJ2-3
abundance: many
CDR3nt: TGTGCCAGCAGTTCTAGCGGGAGGGGCACAGATACGCAGTATTTT
CDR3aa: CASSSSGRGTDTQYF

d_gene: NA
v_gene: TRBV29-1
j_gene: TRBJ1-1
abundance: many
CDR3nt: TGCAGCGTTGAGTGGGTCACTGAAGCTTTCTTT
CDR3aa: CSVEWVTEAFF

d_gene: TRBD2
v_gene: TRBV6-2/TRBV6-3
j_gene: TRBJ2-7
abundance: many
CDR3nt: TGTGCCAGCAGTTACTCGAAAACTAGCGGGACCTACGAGCAGTACTTC
CDR3aa: CASSYSKTSGTYEQYF

d_gene: TRBD2
v_gene: TRBV25-1
j_gene: TRBJ2-1
abundance: NA
CDR3nt: TGTGCCAGCAGCCGGGCGGGGACTAGCGGGAGAAATGAGCAGTTCTTC
CDR3aa: CASSRAGTSGRNEQFF

d_gene: TRBD1
v_gene: TRBV28
j_gene: TRBJ1-6
abundance: many
CDR3nt: TGTGCCAGCAGTTTCCTAGGACAGGGTAATTCACCCCTCCACTTT
CDR3aa: CASSFLGQGNSPLHF

d_gene: NA
v_gene: TRBV28
j_gene: TRBJ2-5
abundance: many
CDR3nt: TGTGCCAGCAGTTTCGGGGGACTGCTACAAGAGACCCAGTACTTC
CDR3aa: CASSFGGLLQETQYF

d_gene: NA
v_gene: TRBV2
j_gene: TRBJ2-2
abundance: many
CDR3nt: TGTGCCAGCAGTGAGACGGCGGGGAGGACCGGGGAGCTGTTTTTT
CDR3aa: CASSETAGRTGELFF

d_gene: NA
v_gene: TRBV6-2/TRBV6-3
j_gene: TRBJ1-2
abundance: many
CDR3nt: TGTGCCAGCAGCCGGGGACCCCAACGGAGCTACACCTTC
CDR3aa: CASSRGPQRSYTF

d_gene: NA
v_gene: TRBV7-2
j_gene: TRBJ2-3
abundance: many
CDR3nt: TGTGCCAGCAGCTTAGCGGGGCGGCTCCTAACCGATACGCAGTATTTT
CDR3aa: CASSLAGRLLTDTQYF

d_gene: NA
v_gene: TRBV7-9
j_gene: TRBJ1-1
abundance: many
CDR3nt: TGTGCCAGCGGTCCGGACAGCACGAACACTGAAGCTTTCTTT
CDR3aa: CASGPDSTNTEAFF

d_gene: NA
v_gene: TRBV7-2
j_gene: TRBJ2-7
abundance: many
CDR3nt: TGTGCCAGCAGCTTCTCCGGGGACCACGAGCAGTACTTC
CDR3aa: CASSFSGDHEQYF

d_gene: NA
v_gene: TRBV6-4
j_gene: TRBJ2-1
abundance: NA
CDR3nt: TGTGCCAGCAGTGACTCTCGGGTTAGCTCCTACAATGAGCAGTTCTTC
CDR3aa: CASSDSRVSSYNEQFF

d_gene: TRBD2
v_gene: TRBV7-2
j_gene: TRBJ2-2
abundance: many
CDR3nt: TGTGCCAGCAGCACCACTAGCGTGTCTCGCACCGGGGAGCTGTTTTTT
CDR3aa: CASSTTSVSRTGELFF

d_gene: TRBD1
v_gene: TRBV7-3
j_gene: TRBJ2-1
abundance: few
CDR3nt: TGTGCCAGCAGCTTAATAGGGACAGTATCCTACAATGAGCAGTTCTTC
CDR3aa: CASSLIGTVSYNEQFF

d_gene: TRBD2
v_gene: TRBV10-3
j_gene: TRBJ2-1
abundance: few
CDR3nt: TGTGCCATTTCTCTAGCGGGAGGAGATAATGAGCAGTTCTTC
CDR3aa: CAISLAGGDNEQFF

d_gene: NA
v_gene: TRBV5-1
j_gene: TRBJ2-5
abundance: NA
CDR3nt: TGCGCCAGCAGCTTGGATTCCGGTAGTGGAGAGACCCAGTACTTC
CDR3aa: CASSLDSGSGETQYF